Shown below are 24 T cell receptor beta chains from a single sample sequenced in a study of blood T cell repertoires in COVID-19. Assay: immunoSEQ multiplex PCR; the TCRdb copy retains only in-frame clones and omits some. The profile shows roughly 13,000 clones, approximately 90% of them singletons. Sequencing used peripheral blood. Source of these receptors: a human donor with active COVID-19. The donor label of this sample is uncertain.

The chain carries TRBV7-9 and TRBJ1-4; D remains ambiguous. The CDR3 loop spans 15 amino acids. Deletions cut 2 bases from V and 4 bases from J, with 11 bases between. Per the germline V gene, CDR1 is SEHNR and CDR2 is FQNEAQ (reference sequence). The CDR3 region has the DNA TGTGCCAGCAGCTTATCAGAGGGCCTTAATGAAAAACTGTTTTTT. Translated: CASSLSEGLNEKLFF.

This rearrangement joins TRBV9 to TRBJ1-2; the D is unclear. Germline CDR1 SGDLS, CDR2 YYNGEE. This CDR3 spans 15 amino acids. V shed 4 bases and J shed 8 bases, with 21 bases lying between them. This CDR3 reads CASSPRSTNPRGYTF. The CDR3 DNA reads as TGTGCCAGCAGCCCCCGTTCAACCAATCCGCGGGGCTACACCTTC.

This chain links TRBV7-2 with TRBJ1-1; D is possibly TRBD1 (6 bases). The CDR3 has 16 amino acids. Per the germline V gene, CDR1 is SGHTA and CDR2 is FQGNSA. V lost 0 bases and J lost 4, with 15 bases in between. CDR3 region: CASSLAILQGSTEAFF. CDR3 in DNA: TGTGCCAGCAGCTTAGCTATTCTACAGGGTTCCACTGAAGCTTTCTTT.

The genes are TRBV30 and TRBJ1-1; D perhaps matches TRBD1 (5 bases). The CDR3 has 12 residues. Germline V CDR1 and CDR2: GTSNPN, SVGIG (reference sequence). V was pared by 0 bases and J by 8 bases, with 10 bases between. This chain's CDR3 is CAWSVRREEAFF. CDR3 bases: TGTGCCTGGAGTGTACGCAGGGAAGAAGCTTTCTTT.

The rearrangement uses TRBV7-2 and TRBJ2-2; D might be TRBD1 (6 bases). V lost 3 bases and J lost 7, with 9 bases in between. CDR1 is SGHTA, CDR2 FQGNSA, per germline. The CDR3 consists of 13 residues. The CDR3 region is CASSFLGGGELFF. As DNA, the CDR3 is TGTGCCAGCAGCTTTTTAGGGGGCGGGGAGCTGTTTTTT.

This clone was seen more than once but under ten times. The chain has TRBV12-3 or TRBV12-4 and TRBJ2-3; no firm D call. V dropped 4 bases and J dropped 8 bases, with 7 bases sitting between them. This CDR3 comprises 11 residues. As DNA, the CDR3 is TGTGCCAGCAGTTCTGCGGCTACGCAGTATTTT. The encoded protein is CASSSAATQYF.

The sample holds a few counts of this clone. V gene TRBV6-2 or TRBV6-3 combines with J gene TRBJ1-1; 9 bases are a match to TRBD1. Germline trimming cut 6 bases from V and 3 bases from J; bases unmatched to any gene: 2. This CDR3 is built from 13 residues. CDR1 is MNHEY and CDR2 is SVGEGT in the germline V gene. The CDR3 DNA is TGTGCCAGCAGCGGACAGGGGCACACTGAAGCTTTCTTT. The encoded protein is CASSGQGHTEAFF.

The rearrangement joins TRBV5-1 to TRBJ2-5; the D gene is possibly TRBD1 (5 bases). CDR1 and CDR2 (germline): SGHRS, YFSETQ. The CDR3 is 15 residues long. V lost 3 bases and J lost 4, with 16 bases in between. The CDR3 region has the DNA TGCGCCAGCAGCTGGACCAATGGGGCTCGAGAGACCCAGTACTTC. Translating it yields CASSWTNGARETQYF.

V usage is TRBV19 and J usage is TRBJ1-1; 11 positions match TRBD1. Germline V gene data show CDR1 as LNHDA and CDR2 as SQIVND (reference sequence). Trimming cost V 5 bases and J 4 bases; bases outside gene matches: 0. The CDR3 loop spans 13 amino acids. The CDR3 protein is CASSGTGGTEAFF. The CDR3 DNA sequence: TGTGCCAGTAGTGGGACAGGGGGCACTGAAGCTTTCTTT. Supplemented by reference TRBV19 and TRBJ1-1, the full variable domain reads DGGITQSPKYLFRKEGQNVTLSCEQNLNHDAMYWYRQDPGQGLRLIYYSQIVNDFQKGDIAEGYSVSREKKESFPLTVTSAQKNPTAFYLCASSGTGGTEAFFGQGTRLTVV.

The V and J genes are TRBV20-1 and TRBJ1-4; no clear D. This CDR3 has 11 amino acids. Germline V lookup: CDR1 DFQATT, CDR2 SNEGSKA (reference sequence). The CDR3: CSSGPGEKLFF. The CDR3, as DNA: TGCAGCTCCGGCCCGGGGGAAAAACTGTTTTTT.

The chain is built from TRBV19 and TRBJ2-3; the match to TRBD1 covers 11 bases. V shed 8 bases and J 3 bases; nucleotides not matched to a gene: 7. CDR3 size: 15 residues. CDR1 and CDR2 from the germline V gene are LNHDA and SQIVND (reference sequence). The CDR3 region has the DNA TGTGCCAGTGGATCGGACAGGGGGCGAACAGATACGCAGTATTTT. As protein: CASGSDRGRTDTQYF.

The CDR3 spells CASSLALGPDRETQYF. DNA for the CDR3: TGTGCCAGCAGCTTAGCTTTGGGGCCGGATAGGGAGACCCAGTACTTC. J is TRBJ2-5 and V is TRBV11-3; D perhaps matches TRBD1 (5 bases). Trimming pared 1 base from V and 5 bases from J, leaving 17 bases between. The CDR3 is 16 amino acids. Germline V gene sequence: CDR1 SGHNT, CDR2 YENEEA.

The chain carries TRBV28 and TRBJ2-7; D is unclear. Germline CDR1 reads MDHEN; CDR2 reads SYDVKM. Deletions cut 6 bases from V and 0 bases from J, with 12 bases between. This CDR3 has 14 residues. In nucleotides, the CDR3 is TGTGCCAGCAGCCACATTGTGGCCTCCTACGAGCAGTACTTC. This codes for CASSHIVASYEQYF.

The chain couples TRBV11-2 to TRBJ1-3, with D hard to call. The V and J ends lost 1 base and 0 bases respectively, with 10 bases between them. CDR3 size: 16 residues. Germline V gene data show CDR1 as SGHAT and CDR2 as FQNNGV. The CDR3 is CASSLAKRDSGNTIYF. The DNA of the CDR3 is TGTGCCAGCAGCTTAGCAAAGCGAGACTCTGGAAACACCATATATTTT.

V gene TRBV2 combines with J gene TRBJ2-7; possibly TRBD1 for D (5 bases). The germline V and J ends were trimmed by 5 bases and 1 base, with 15 bases remaining between them. Germline V gene lookup returns CDR1 SNHLY and CDR2 FYNNEI. The length of the CDR3 is 15 residues. CDR3 DNA sequence: TGTGCCAGCAGTCGAGACAGTCAAACATCCTACGAGCAGTACTTC. Its protein is CASSRDSQTSYEQYF.

The chain is built from TRBV7-2 and TRBJ2-1, with 7 bases matching TRBD2. In germline, CDR1 is SGHTA, CDR2 FQGNSA. With 5 bases clipped from V and 12 bases from J, the junction kept 13 bases outside the gene matches. The CDR3 length is 14 residues. The CDR3 DNA is TGTGCCAGCAGCCCCTCACTGGCCGCGGGGGTGCAGTTCTTC. It is translated as CASSPSLAAGVQFF.

This chain uses TRBV5-1 with TRBJ2-3; no clear D. Trimming stripped 0 bases from V and 5 bases from J, with 10 bases between. The CDR3 loop spans 14 amino acids. Germline CDR1 reads SGHRS; CDR2 reads YFSETQ. For the CDR3, the DNA is TGCGCCAGCAGCTTGGAGTCCCCCGGAGATACGCAGTATTTT. It encodes CASSLESPGDTQYF. Complete variable domain (other parts from reference TRBV5-1 and TRBJ2-3): KAGVTQTPRYLIKTRGQQVTLSCSPISGHRSVSWYQQTPGQGLQFLFEYFSETQRNKGNFPGRFSGRQFSNSRSEMNVSTLELGDSALYLCASSLESPGDTQYFGPGTRLTVL.

This rearrangement joins TRBV5-1 to TRBJ2-6; D is unclear. The CDR3 extends over 15 amino acids. V gave up 4 bases and J gave up 2 bases, with 10 bases separating them. Germline V gives CDR1 SGHRS, CDR2 YFSETQ. CDR3 amino acids: CASSPPGAGANVLTF. CDR3 nucleotides: TGCGCCAGCAGCCCCCCAGGTGCTGGGGCCAACGTCCTGACTTTC.

This chain uses TRBV5-1 with TRBJ2-1; D remains ambiguous. Germline loops: CDR1 SGHRS, CDR2 YFSETQ. CDR3 size: 17 residues. Trimming took 4 bases from V and 1 from J, leaving 18 bases between them. This CDR3 reads CASSKSGVALSYNEQFF. CDR3 DNA: TGCGCCAGCAGCAAAAGTGGAGTCGCCTTATCCTACAATGAGCAGTTCTTC. The full variable domain, in which reference TRBV5-1 and TRBJ2-1 provide the parts outside the CDR3, is KAGVTQTPRYLIKTRGQQVTLSCSPISGHRSVSWYQQTPGQGLQFLFEYFSETQRNKGNFPGRFSGRQFSNSRSEMNVSTLELGDSALYLCASSKSGVALSYNEQFFGPGTRLTVL.

This clone has a single count. CDR3 coding DNA: TGCAGCGTTGAATTTAGTCTAGAGGGAGCCTACAATGAGCAGTTCTTC. Its protein product is CSVEFSLEGAYNEQFF. The chain couples TRBV29-1 to TRBJ2-1; D may be TRBD2 (5 bases). Trimming stripped 2 bases from V and 2 bases from J, with 16 bases between. The CDR3 length is 16 residues. Germline CDR1 reads SQVTM; CDR2 reads ANQGSEA.

The chain joins TRBV6-5 to TRBJ2-3; 8 bases match TRBD1. The CDR3 is 14 amino acids. CDR1 is MNHEY and CDR2 is SVGAGI in the germline V gene. The V and J ends lost 8 bases and 4 bases, in that order; junction bases with no gene match: 8. The CDR3 DNA reads as TGTGCCAGCTCCGGACAGGGTGGTCCAGATACGCAGTATTTT. This encodes CASSGQGGPDTQYF.

The chain joins TRBV28 to TRBJ2-5; TRBD1 is a possible D gene (7 bases). Germline lookup yields CDR1 MDHEN and CDR2 SYDVKM. The V gene lost 8 bases and the J gene lost 1 base, with 14 bases spanning the gap. This CDR3 contains 14 residues. In DNA, the CDR3 is TGTGCCAGCTCCCAGGGGGGAATCCAAGAGACCCAGTACTTC. This sequence encodes CASSQGGIQETQYF.

This rearrangement joins TRBV27 to TRBJ2-1; 8 bases agree with TRBD2. The V segment lost 6 bases and the J segment 8 bases; nucleotides outside the gene matches: 6. The V gene's germline CDR1 is MNHEY and CDR2 SMNVEV (reference sequence). This CDR3 region has 13 residues. For the CDR3, the DNA is TGTGCCAGCAGGGAGCGGGAGCTCTATGAGCAGTTCTTC. Translating it yields CASRERELYEQFF.

V usage is TRBV6-5 and J usage is TRBJ2-7; 8 bases line up with TRBD2. Trimming cost V 2 bases and J 3 bases; bases outside gene matches: 6. The CDR3 is 15 residues long. CDR1 MNHEY and CDR2 SVGAGI come from the germline V gene. CDR3 in amino acids: CASSYGLAGLYEQYF. DNA for the CDR3: TGTGCCAGCAGTTACGGACTAGCAGGACTCTACGAGCAGTACTTC.